The next 3 T cell receptor beta chains were all read from a single sample in a study of CD4+ T cells in melanoma. Sequencing used immunoSEQ multiplex PCR; TCRdb keeps in-frame clones, though not all of them. In the table there are roughly 120,000 clones, about 92% of which are singletons. Sequencing input: peripheral blood. The source of these receptors is a human donor with melanoma.

This chain connects TRBV28 to TRBJ2-7; no firm D call. V shed 6 bases and J shed 4 bases, with 4 bases lying between them. The CDR3 runs to 10 residues. Germline CDR1 and CDR2: MDHEN and SYDVKM. In nucleotides, the CDR3 is TGTGCCAGCAGCCCATACGAGCAGTACTTC. Amino acids: CASSPYEQYF.

This rearrangement joins TRBV11-2 to TRBJ2-7; D is uncertain. The V and J ends lost 1 base and 2 bases respectively, with 15 bases between them. Germline CDR1 is SGHAT and CDR2 is FQNNGV. CDR3 length: 16 residues. CDR3 sequence: CASSLARAGGAYEQYF. As DNA, the CDR3 is TGTGCCAGCAGCTTAGCCCGGGCAGGTGGTGCCTACGAGCAGTACTTC.

Comments on this clone: The junction departs from germline at one end; a sequencing error may be responsible. This chain links TRBV5-4 with TRBJ1-1; 7 bases are a match to TRBD1. CDR1 and CDR2 from the germline V gene are SGHNT and YYREEE (reference sequence). This CDR3 spans 14 amino acids. This chain's CDR3 is CASSQVDRAAEAFF. The CDR3 DNA follows: TGCGCCAGCAGCCAAGTCGACAGGGCAGCTGAAGCTTTCTTT.